The 17 T cell receptor beta chains presented below share a single source sample, sequenced in a study of chronic HIV infection and antiretroviral therapy (dated by TCRdb to between 2014 and 2016). Preparation of the library involved 5' RACE. Sequencing was performed on an Illumina MiSeq. TCRdb trimmed public reads at Q25 via fastp, called clones via MiXCR and kept in-frame beta chains. Rows matching on CDR3 protein sequence are summarized as one entry with the most common DNA and genes. This sample is represented by fewer than 40,000 distinct CDR3 sequences; around 9% of them were singletons. In total, the top ten clones hold about 2.5% of the sample. Sequencing used peripheral blood. The source is an adult who had HIV and had not received antiretroviral therapy, or was an uninfected healthy control (not recorded which).

The chain has TRBV27 and TRBJ1-1; a weak D match, TRBD1 (5 bases). The V end was cut by 4 bases, the J end by 4 bases, with 10 bases between. Germline V lookup: CDR1 MNHEY, CDR2 SMNVEV (reference sequence). The CDR3 totals 13 residues. CDR3 residues: CASSYGGGTEAFF. The DNA of the CDR3 is TGTGCCAGCAGTTACGGGGGGGGCACTGAAGCTTTCTTT.

This clonotype was detected only a few times. The chain joins TRBV20-1 to TRBJ2-3; TRBD2 agrees at 7 bases. Germline values: CDR1 DFQATT, CDR2 SNEGSKA (reference sequence). The CDR3 is made up of 14 amino acids. The junction had 6 bases not matched to a gene; V was cut back by 3 bases and J by 3 bases. CDR3 DNA: TGCAGTGCTAGTTTAGGCGGGAGAACAGATACGCAGTATTTT. This codes for CSASLGGRTDTQYF.

The chain couples TRBV29-1 to TRBJ2-1; D remains ambiguous. The germline V gene encodes CDR1 SQVTM and CDR2 ANQGSEA. V lost 3 bases to trimming and J lost 0 bases, with 9 bases between them. The CDR3 spans 14 residues. For the CDR3, the DNA is TGCAGCGTTGATACATGGAGCTCCTACAATGAGCAGTTCTTC. It translates to CSVDTWSSYNEQFF.

Turning to this clonotype: A much larger clonotype is one base distant, so this may be a read error. The rearrangement uses TRBV11-2 and TRBJ1-1, with TRBD1 as a possible D gene (5 bases). Looked up from germline, CDR1 is SGHAT and CDR2 is FQNNGV. This CDR3 spans 15 amino acids. CDR3 sequence reads: CDSSLGTGRNTEAFF. CDR3 bases: TGTGACAGCAGCTTAGGCACAGGCCGGAACACTGAAGCTTTCTTT.

V usage is TRBV7-9 and J usage is TRBJ1-5; maybe TRBD1 (5 bases). Germline CDR1 and CDR2: SEHNR and FQNEAQ (reference sequence). Trimming stripped 3 bases from V and 1 base from J, with 7 bases between. This CDR3 has 14 residues. This CDR3 is CASSLDISNQPQHF. CDR3 nucleotide sequence: TGTGCCAGCAGCTTGGACATCAGCAATCAGCCCCAGCATTTT.

In this sample, this clonotype turned up many times. The chain links TRBV27 to TRBJ1-6, with 7 nucleotides matching TRBD1. V was pared by 4 bases and J by 10 bases, with 4 bases of the junction left unmatched. Germline V CDR1 and CDR2: MNHEY, SMNVEV (reference sequence). This CDR3 spans 13 amino acids. The CDR3 spells CASSSQGMSPLHF. The CDR3 DNA reads as TGTGCCAGCAGTTCACAGGGGATGTCACCCCTCCACTTT.

This clonotype is medium-sized by share. The CDR3 is CSANSGGAPFTDTQYF. The CDR3 nucleotides are TGCAGTGCTAACAGCGGGGGGGCCCCCTTCACAGATACGCAGTATTTT. The V gene is TRBV20-1, the J gene TRBJ2-3; 10 bases align to TRBD2. The V segment lost 4 bases and the J segment 2 bases; nucleotides outside the gene matches: 9. CDR1 DFQATT and CDR2 SNEGSKA come from the germline V gene (reference sequence). CDR3 size: 16 residues.

This clonotype was counted a few times. The chain couples TRBV5-1 to TRBJ2-3, with 8 nucleotides matching TRBD2. V was pared by 3 bases and J by 3 bases, with 12 bases of the junction left unmatched. Germline CDR1 and CDR2: SGHRS and YFSETQ. The CDR3 contains 17 residues. CDR3 DNA sequence: TGCGCCAGCAGCTACTCCTTAAGCGGGAGCAGAACAGATACGCAGTATTTT. This sequence encodes CASSYSLSGSRTDTQYF.

The gene calls are TRBV11-2 and TRBJ2-1, with a tentative D call TRBD2 (6 bases). The CDR3 extends over 12 amino acids. V lost 5 bases to trimming and J lost 7 bases, with 9 bases between them. Germline lookup yields CDR1 SGHAT and CDR2 FQNNGV. CDR3 DNA sequence: TGTGCCAGCAGCCGACTAGTTAATGAGCAGTTCTTC. Translated, it gives CASSRLVNEQFF.

This clonotype was recorded many times. J is TRBJ1-2 and V is TRBV27; 8 nucleotides agree with TRBD1. CDR1 and CDR2 (germline): MNHEY, SMNVEV (reference sequence). The CDR3 loop spans 16 amino acids. The V segment lost 8 bases and the J segment 3 bases; nucleotides outside the gene matches: 14. In DNA, the CDR3 is TGTGCCAGCGGGCGGGCAGGGGGCGCGTTAGACTATGGCTACACCTTC. Amino acid sequence: CASGRAGGALDYGYTF.

This clonotype was detected many times. The chain employs TRBV29-1 and TRBJ2-3, with unresolved D. V was clipped by 2 bases and J by 0 bases, with 9 bases between them. The CDR3 loop spans 14 amino acids. Germline loops: CDR1 SQVTM, CDR2 ANQGSEA. For the CDR3, the DNA is TGCAGCGTTGAACTCCAGGTTAGCACAGATACGCAGTATTTT. Translated: CSVELQVSTDTQYF.

This clonotype turned up a few times. The chain has TRBV4-1 and TRBJ1-6, with D hard to call. Germline V gene lookup returns CDR1 MGHRA and CDR2 YSYEKL. V lost 0 bases and J 7 bases, leaving 13 bases between the germline ends. This CDR3 spans 16 amino acids. The CDR3 coding sequence is TGCGCCAGCAGCCAAGATGGACCGGGCTCCAATTCACCCCTCCACTTT. Its protein is CASSQDGPGSNSPLHF.

The chain is built from TRBV25-1 and TRBJ2-1; TRBD2 aligns across 7 bases. Per the germline V gene, CDR1 is MGHDK and CDR2 is SYGVNS. This CDR3 comprises 15 residues. Trimming removed 6 bases from V and 3 bases from J; junction bases left unmatched: 8. DNA of the CDR3: TGTGCCAGCAGAGAACGGGGCGGGAGCTACAATGAGCAGTTCTTC. Translated, it gives CASRERGGSYNEQFF.

V is TRBV7-2 and J is TRBJ1-1, with 8 bases lining up with TRBD1. Trimming at V came to 3 bases and at J to 5 bases, leaving 8 bases not matched to a gene. The length of the CDR3 is 15 residues. CDR1 is SGHTA and CDR2 is FQGNSA in the germline V gene. For the CDR3, the DNA is TGTGCCAGCAGCTTCGCCGGGACAGGTCGTACTGAAGCTTTCTTT. Its translation is CASSFAGTGRTEAFF. Based on the CDR3 plus reference TRBV7-2 and TRBJ1-1, the full variable domain is GAGVSQSPSNKVTEKGKDVELRCDPISGHTALYWYRQSLGQGLEFLIYFQGNSAPDKSGLPSDRFSAERTGGSVSTLTIQRTQQEDSAVYLCASSFAGTGRTEAFFGQGTRLTVV.

The CDR3 DNA sequence: TGCAGCGTTGAACTAGCGGGAAGCACAGATACGCAGTATTTT. This gives the protein CSVELAGSTDTQYF. The gene calls are TRBV29-1 and TRBJ2-3, with 9 bases matching TRBD2. With V trimmed by 2 bases and J by 0 bases, 0 bases remained unmatched. Germline V gene data show CDR1 as SQVTM and CDR2 as ANQGSEA. CDR3 length: 14 amino acids.

The V call is TRBV11-1, the J call TRBJ1-6; D gene ambiguous. Trimming cost V 5 bases and J 7 bases, with 12 bases left between them. CDR3 size: 14 residues. Germline V gene lookup returns CDR1 SGHAT and CDR2 FQDESV (reference sequence). The CDR3 nucleotides read TGTGCCAGCAGCGCGGTTGCAGCGAATTCACCCCTCCACTTT. Translated: CASSAVAANSPLHF.

Many counts were recorded for this clonotype. The chain couples TRBV6-1 to TRBJ2-7; the D is unclear. CDR3 length: 12 residues. The V end was cut by 4 bases, the J end by 4 bases, with 8 bases between. CDR1 and CDR2 (germline): MNHNS, SASEGT. CDR3 region: CASSAQLYEQYF. CDR3 nucleotides: TGTGCCAGCAGTGCACAACTTTACGAGCAGTACTTC.